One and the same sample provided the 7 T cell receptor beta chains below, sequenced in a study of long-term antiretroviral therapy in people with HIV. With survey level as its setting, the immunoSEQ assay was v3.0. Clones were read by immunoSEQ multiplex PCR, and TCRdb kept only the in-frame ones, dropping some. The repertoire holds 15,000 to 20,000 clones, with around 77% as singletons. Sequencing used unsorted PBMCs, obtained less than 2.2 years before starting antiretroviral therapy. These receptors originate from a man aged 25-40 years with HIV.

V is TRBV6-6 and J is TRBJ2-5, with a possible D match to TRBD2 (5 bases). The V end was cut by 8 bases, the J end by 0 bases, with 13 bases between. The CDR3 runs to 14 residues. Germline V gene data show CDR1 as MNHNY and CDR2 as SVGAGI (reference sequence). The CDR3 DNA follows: TGTGCCAGCTGGGCCGGGGAGTACCAAGAGACCCAGTACTTC. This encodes CASWAGEYQETQYF.

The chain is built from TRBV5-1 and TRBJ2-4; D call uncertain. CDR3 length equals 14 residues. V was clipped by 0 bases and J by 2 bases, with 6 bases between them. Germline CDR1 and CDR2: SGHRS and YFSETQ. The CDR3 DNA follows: TGCGCCAGCAGCTTGGGGATGCCCAAAAACATTCAGTACTTC. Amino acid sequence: CASSLGMPKNIQYF.

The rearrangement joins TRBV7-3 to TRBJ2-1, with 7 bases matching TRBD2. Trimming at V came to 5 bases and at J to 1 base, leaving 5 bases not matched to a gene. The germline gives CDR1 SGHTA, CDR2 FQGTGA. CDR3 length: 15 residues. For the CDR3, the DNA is TGTGCCAGCAGCCGGGACTACCAATCCTACAATGAGCAGTTCTTC. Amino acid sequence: CASSRDYQSYNEQFF.

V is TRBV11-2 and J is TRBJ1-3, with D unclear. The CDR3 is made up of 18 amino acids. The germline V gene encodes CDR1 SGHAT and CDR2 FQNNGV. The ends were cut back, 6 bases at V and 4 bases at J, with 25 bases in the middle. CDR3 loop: CASSFPRGGDWEGNTIYF. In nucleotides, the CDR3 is TGTGCCAGCAGTTTCCCCCGGGGTGGGGATTGGGAGGGAAACACCATATATTTT.

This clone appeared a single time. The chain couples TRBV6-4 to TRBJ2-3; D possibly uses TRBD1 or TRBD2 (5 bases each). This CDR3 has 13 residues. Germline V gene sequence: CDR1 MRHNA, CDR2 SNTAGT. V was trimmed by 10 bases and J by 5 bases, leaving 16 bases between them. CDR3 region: CATGTQGQDTQYF. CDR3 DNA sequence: TGTGCCACCGGGACCCAGGGTCAAGATACGCAGTATTTT.

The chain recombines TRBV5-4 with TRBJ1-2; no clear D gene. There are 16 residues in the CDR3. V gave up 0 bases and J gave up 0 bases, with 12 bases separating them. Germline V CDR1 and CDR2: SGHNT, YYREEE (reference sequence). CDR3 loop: CASSLEQGRPNYGYTF. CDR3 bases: TGTGCCAGCAGCTTGGAGCAAGGGAGGCCTAACTATGGCTACACCTTC.

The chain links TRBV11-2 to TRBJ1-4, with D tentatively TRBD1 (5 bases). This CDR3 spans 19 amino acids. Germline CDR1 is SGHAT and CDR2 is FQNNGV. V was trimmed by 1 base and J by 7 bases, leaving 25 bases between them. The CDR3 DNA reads TGTGCCAGCAGCTTAGGGGGGGGTGAGGGTTTTGGGACGATTGAAAAACTGTTTTTT. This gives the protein CASSLGGGEGFGTIEKLFF.